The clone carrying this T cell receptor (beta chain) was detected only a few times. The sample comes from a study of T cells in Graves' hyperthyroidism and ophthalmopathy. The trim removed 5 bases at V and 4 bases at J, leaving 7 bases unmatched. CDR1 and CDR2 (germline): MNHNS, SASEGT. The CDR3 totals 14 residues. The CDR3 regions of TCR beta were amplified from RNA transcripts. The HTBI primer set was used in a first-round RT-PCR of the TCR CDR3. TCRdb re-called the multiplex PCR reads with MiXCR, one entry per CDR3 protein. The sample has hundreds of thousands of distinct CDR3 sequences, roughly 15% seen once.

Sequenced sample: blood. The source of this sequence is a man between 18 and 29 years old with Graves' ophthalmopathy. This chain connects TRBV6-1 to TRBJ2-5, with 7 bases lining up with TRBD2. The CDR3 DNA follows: TGTGCCAGCAGTCCCTGGGGGGGACGAGAGACCCAGTACTTC. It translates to CASSPWGGRETQYF.